This TCR beta chain was captured by sequencing in a study of T-cell memory formation after mild COVID-19. Study-wide findings and caveats: Nothing confirmed that second-wave clones peaking on day 37 were specific for SARS-CoV-2. Within pre-infection memory, some responding clones were found, suggesting cross-reactive memory joined. There was a balanced CD4/CD8 profile in clones contracting day 15 to 85, and later expanders leaned CD4+.

About this clonotype itself: Its antigen is not known.

5'RACE with constant-segment primers yielded barcoded, UMI-tagged TCR alpha and TCR beta cDNA libraries. TCRdb re-called the 5' RACE reads with MiXCR, one entry per CDR3 protein. This table holds a few hundred thousand distinct CDR3 sequences, roughly 30% found once. CDR1 and CDR2 from the germline V gene are SGHTA and FQGNSA. V lost 4 bases to trimming and J lost 5 bases; unmatched junction nucleotides: 15. The CDR3 runs to 17 residues. The J gene is TRBJ2-5, the V gene TRBV7-2; 8 bases are shared with TRBD1. This TCR derives from an adult woman who had mild COVID-19 (a few samples of this study predate the infection). Cell type and time point are not known. The specimen sequenced was PBMCs or a T cell subset sorted from them (not recorded which). The CDR3 sequence: CASSYGQDRDISETQYF. Here the CDR3 DNA reads TGTGCCAGCAGCTATGGTCAGGACAGGGACATCAGCGAGACCCAGTACTTC.